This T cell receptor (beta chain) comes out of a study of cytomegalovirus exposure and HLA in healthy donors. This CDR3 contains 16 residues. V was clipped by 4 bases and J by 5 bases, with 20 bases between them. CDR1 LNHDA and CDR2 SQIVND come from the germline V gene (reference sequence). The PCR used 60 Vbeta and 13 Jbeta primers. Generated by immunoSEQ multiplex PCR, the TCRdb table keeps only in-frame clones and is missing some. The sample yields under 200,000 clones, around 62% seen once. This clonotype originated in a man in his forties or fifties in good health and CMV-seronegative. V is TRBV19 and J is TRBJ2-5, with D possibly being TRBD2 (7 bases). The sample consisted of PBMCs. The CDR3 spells CASSRGGRADRETQYF. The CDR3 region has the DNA TGTGCCAGTAGTAGGGGGGGCAGGGCAGACCGGGAGACCCAGTACTTC.